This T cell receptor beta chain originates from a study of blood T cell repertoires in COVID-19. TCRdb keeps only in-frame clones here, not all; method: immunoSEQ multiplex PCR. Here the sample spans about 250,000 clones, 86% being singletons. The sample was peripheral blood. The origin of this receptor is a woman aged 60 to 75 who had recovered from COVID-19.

CDR3 residues: CSVDTGSTDTQYF. In nucleotides, the CDR3 is TGCAGCGTTGACACAGGAAGCACAGATACGCAGTATTTT. The chain links TRBV29-1 to TRBJ2-3, with D tentatively TRBD1 (5 bases). Looked up from germline, CDR1 is SQVTM and CDR2 is ANQGSEA. CDR3 length equals 13 residues. V was clipped by 3 bases and J by 0 bases, with 7 bases between them.